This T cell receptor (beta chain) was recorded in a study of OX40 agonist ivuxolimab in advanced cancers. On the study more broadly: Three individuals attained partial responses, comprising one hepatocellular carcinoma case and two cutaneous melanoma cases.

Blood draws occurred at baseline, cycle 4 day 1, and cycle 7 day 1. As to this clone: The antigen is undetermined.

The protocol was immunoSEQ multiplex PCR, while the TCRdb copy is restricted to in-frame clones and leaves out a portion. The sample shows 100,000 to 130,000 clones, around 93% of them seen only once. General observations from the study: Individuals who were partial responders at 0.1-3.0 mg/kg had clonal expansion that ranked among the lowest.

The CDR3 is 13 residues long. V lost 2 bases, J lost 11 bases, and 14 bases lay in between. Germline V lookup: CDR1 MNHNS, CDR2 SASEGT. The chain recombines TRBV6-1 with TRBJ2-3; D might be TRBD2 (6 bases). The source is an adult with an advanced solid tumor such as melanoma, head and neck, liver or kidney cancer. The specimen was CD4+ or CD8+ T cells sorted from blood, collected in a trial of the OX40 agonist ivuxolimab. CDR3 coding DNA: TGTGCCAGCAGTGAAAGCGGGCCCCCGAGGCAGTATTTT. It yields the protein CASSESGPPRQYF.